This T cell receptor (beta chain) stems from a study of T-cell memory formation after mild COVID-19. Study background: TCR clustering was largely donor specific. Study results and caveats: CD4/CD8 balance held among clones contracting day 15 to 85, and later expanders leaned CD4+.

With constant-segment primers, 5'RACE yielded cDNA libraries of TCR alpha and TCR beta that carried sample barcodes and UMIs. One entry per CDR3 protein, called by TCRdb with MiXCR from the 5' RACE reads. The sample records about 400,000 distinct CDR3 sequences, 15% to 20% being singletons. This clonotype was picked up many times. The antigen remains undetermined. The sequence was collected from a man between 18 and 35 years old who had mild COVID-19 (a few samples of this study predate the infection). Cell type and time point are not known. Sequencing was carried out using PBMCs or a T cell subset sorted from them (not recorded which).

Here the CDR3 reads CASSQDYRGQETQYF. The DNA for the CDR3 is TGCGCCAGCAGCCAAGATTATCGGGGTCAAGAGACCCAGTACTTC. This rearrangement joins TRBV4-3 to TRBJ2-5, with D perhaps TRBD2 (5 bases). In germline, CDR1 is LGHNA, CDR2 YSLEER. This CDR3 has 15 amino acids. The V gene lost 0 bases and the J gene lost 2 bases, with 10 bases spanning the gap.